This T cell receptor beta chain was captured in a study of T-cell reconstitution after alpha-beta-depleted transplantation in children (dated by TCRdb to the mid-2010s). Describing the broader study: Using TCR repertoire profiling, the study followed T-cell immune reconstitution in a quantitative way in children after TCRalphabeta/CD19-depleted allogeneic hematopoietic cell transplantation.

Libraries were made using PCR. The instrument given in TCRdb is Illumina HiSeq 2500. Molecular barcoding was employed in the preparation of TCR libraries, with unique molecular identifiers being used to normalize TCRbeta repertoire quantification. The public reads were reprocessed in TCRdb via fastp at Q25 and MiXCR, keeping in-frame beta chains. A single entry per CDR3 protein holds the most common genes and DNA from its merged rows. This sample gives about 98,000 distinct CDR3 sequences in total; roughly 7.1% of them show up just once. The top ten clones comprise about a sixth of the sample. CDR1 and CDR2 (LGHNA, YSLEER) derive from the germline V gene. Relative to germline, V is 3 bases shorter and J is 0 bases shorter, with 9 bases between their ends. Measured from the cysteine to the phenylalanine, the CDR3 is 15 residues long. Only the CDR3 part of the read is kept: 45 bases, read in frame from the first base.

What the authors observed across the whole study: The frequencies of hyperexpanded clones fell over the following months, and after one year, T-cell counts and TCRbeta diversity were mostly attributed to newly produced T cells. In some patients, the high TCRbeta diversity seen at day 60 was put down to recipient T cells and intrathymic progenitors that had survived conditioning. Apparently early alphabetaT-cell count recovery about two months after transplant reportedly relied on only several hundred rapidly expanded clones derived from non-depleted graft cells.

This clonotype was recorded many times. It has no known antigen specificity. Per-nucleotide qualities are absent, and no much larger clonotype sits a single base away. Per the publication, the treatment or condition label means: allogeneic hematopoietic cell transplantation with graft depleted of TCRalphabeta T cells and CD19 B cells. Transplant recipients were children who received TCRalphabeta/CD19-depleted allogeneic hematopoietic cell grafts. The TCR originated in a boy aged 2 to 10 with acute lymphoblastic leukemia, due to receive a stem cell transplant. The material sequenced was PBMCs, taken before TCRalphabeta/CD19-depleted stem cell transplant. The chain employs TRBV4-3 and TRBJ2-1; confidence is insufficient to name the D gene. The DNA sequence reads TGCGCCAGCAGCCAGGAGCTTAGCTCCTACAATGAGCAGTTCTTC. It codes for CASSQELSSYNEQFF.